This T cell receptor beta chain emerged from a study of blood T cell repertoires in COVID-19. Across the whole study: Whether acute or convalescent, the COVID-19 samples came from the United States, Italy and Spain.

Sequencing was performed with immunoSEQ multiplex PCR; in TCRdb, only in-frame clones are kept and a portion is missing. The sample consists of under 80,000 clones, around 86% of them appearing once. The receptor's source is a human donor in a cohort sampled during active COVID-19. Sequencing input: peripheral blood.

CDR3 nucleotides: TGTGCCAGCAGCTTCGACAGTAACGAGCAGTACTTC. Amino acids: CASSFDSNEQYF. The chain combines TRBV27 with TRBJ2-7; perhaps TRBD1 as D (5 bases). The CDR3 spans 12 residues. Per the germline V gene, CDR1 is MNHEY and CDR2 is SMNVEV (reference sequence). V was pared by 6 bases and J by 5 bases, with 11 bases between.